The 20 T cell receptor beta chains given below trace back to one sample, sequenced in a study of cytomegalovirus exposure and HLA in healthy donors. Profiling relied on immunoSEQ multiplex PCR, and the TCRdb table lists in-frame clones only, not all of them. The top ten clones hold 2.1% of a sample with 95,000 to 150,000 clones, under 90% of them seen once. Sequenced: PBMCs. The receptors derive from a woman in her 30s in good health and CMV-seronegative.

The chain carries TRBV25-1 and TRBJ2-2, with 7 bases aligning to TRBD2. The trim removed 4 bases at V and 1 base at J, leaving 6 bases unmatched. The CDR3 is 16 amino acids. Germline V gene lookup returns CDR1 MGHDK and CDR2 SYGVNS. The CDR3 region has the DNA TGTGCCAGCAGTGGGGAGGGGCGCCAGAACACCGGGGAGCTGTTTTTT. Amino acids: CASSGEGRQNTGELFF.

V is TRBV6-5 and J is TRBJ2-1; a possible D gene is TRBD1 (5 bases). The V gene lost 7 bases and the J gene lost 4 bases, with 8 bases spanning the gap. Germline CDR1 and CDR2: MNHEY and SVGAGI. The CDR3 consists of 12 residues. The CDR3 DNA follows: TGTGCCAGCACGGACACTTACAATGAGCAGTTCTTC. Translated: CASTDTYNEQFF.

For the CDR3, the DNA is TGCGCCAGCAGCTTGTTCGGACAGTCTAATGAAAAACTGTTTTTT. Amino acid sequence: CASSLFGQSNEKLFF. The chain links TRBV5-1 to TRBJ1-4; possibly TRBD1 for D (6 bases). V was cut by 1 base and J by 3 bases, with 10 bases left in between. The CDR3 is 15 residues long. Germline CDR1 and CDR2: SGHRS and YFSETQ. Full variable domain (rest looked up from reference TRBV5-1 and TRBJ1-4): KAGVTQTPRYLIKTRGQQVTLSCSPISGHRSVSWYQQTPGQGLQFLFEYFSETQRNKGNFPGRFSGRQFSNSRSEMNVSTLELGDSALYLCASSLFGQSNEKLFFGSGTQLSVL.

The chain employs TRBV30 and TRBJ1-5; D is uncertain. The V end lost 0 bases, the J end lost 7 bases, and 7 bases lay between the germline ends. This CDR3 region has 12 residues. Germline CDR1 reads GTSNPN; CDR2 reads SVGIG (reference sequence). CDR3 amino acids: CAWSVSSQPQHF. The CDR3 bases are TGTGCCTGGAGTGTATCCTCCCAGCCCCAGCATTTT.

DNA of the CDR3: TGTGCCAGCAGCTTGCCCCCAGGAGGGGCAGGGCCCTACGAGCAGTACTTC. Residues: CASSLPPGGAGPYEQYF. The chain combines TRBV7-6 with TRBJ2-7, with a weak D call TRBD2 (6 bases). V was trimmed by 3 bases and J by 2 bases, leaving 20 bases between them. This CDR3 is built from 17 residues. Germline assignment: CDR1 SGHVS and CDR2 FNYEAQ.

The DNA for the CDR3 is TGTGCCTGGAGTACAGGGGGTACTGAAGCTTTCTTT. Encoded protein: CAWSTGGTEAFF. This chain uses TRBV30 with TRBJ1-1; TRBD1 matches at 8 bases. The V segment lost 2 bases and the J segment 5 bases; nucleotides outside the gene matches: 1. Germline CDR1 and CDR2: GTSNPN and SVGIG (reference sequence). The CDR3 totals 12 residues.

V and J are TRBV7-9 and TRBJ2-1; the D gene is possibly TRBD1 (6 bases). Between the trimmed V and J ends, which lost 4 bases and 4 bases, there was a span of 17 bases. The CDR3 has 16 amino acids. The germline V gene has CDR1 SEHNR and CDR2 FQNEAQ (reference sequence). The chain's CDR3 is CASSSGQTVSYNEQFF. CDR3 sequence (DNA): TGTGCCAGCAGCTCCGGACAGACGGTCAGTTACAATGAGCAGTTCTTC. Full variable domain (rest looked up from reference TRBV7-9 and TRBJ2-1): DTGVSQNPRHKITKRGQNVTFRCDPISEHNRLYWYRQTLGQGPEFLTYFQNEAQLEKSRLLSDRFSAERPKGSFSTLEIQRTEQGDSAMYLCASSSGQTVSYNEQFFGPGTRLTVL.

The rearrangement joins TRBV6-5 to TRBJ1-5; D is uncertain. The CDR3 runs 14 residues. With 2 bases removed from V and 3 bases from J, the gap between germline ends came to 8 bases. The germline V gene has CDR1 MNHEY and CDR2 SVGAGI. Written as DNA, the CDR3 is TGTGCCAGCAGTTACACGGGTCCCAATCAGCCCCAGCATTTT. Translated, it gives CASSYTGPNQPQHF.

The chain links TRBV5-5 to TRBJ2-4; no clear D. This CDR3 contains 15 residues. V was clipped by 1 base and J by 9 bases, with 17 bases between them. CDR1 and CDR2 from the germline V gene are SGHKS and YYEKEE (reference sequence). In DNA, the CDR3 is TGTGCCAGCAGCTTGTGGGCCGCGAAGGAAAGCATTCAGTACTTC. It translates to CASSLWAAKESIQYF.

The chain couples TRBV5-6 to TRBJ2-4; 7 nucleotides agree with TRBD2. This CDR3 has 15 residues. V was clipped by 5 bases and J by 0 bases; unmatched bases: 5. Germline V gives CDR1 SGHDT, CDR2 YYEEEE. DNA of the CDR3: TGTGCCAGCAGGGACTCGGGGGGAGCCAAAAACATTCAGTACTTC. Protein product: CASRDSGGAKNIQYF. Together with reference TRBV5-6 and TRBJ2-4, the CDR3 gives the full variable domain: DAGVTQSPTHLIKTRGQQVTLRCSPKSGHDTVSWYQQALGQGPQFIFQYYEEEERQRGNFPDRFSGHQFPNYSSELNVNALLLGDSALYLCASRDSGGAKNIQYFGAGTRLSVL.

CDR3 DNA sequence: TGTGCCAGTAGCCCCGGGACAGGGGGCAACCGGCGACAGCCCCAGCATTTT. Translation gives CASSPGTGGNRRQPQHF. The chain has TRBV19 and TRBJ1-5, with 12 bases lining up with TRBD1. Germline loops: CDR1 LNHDA, CDR2 SQIVND (reference sequence). The CDR3 totals 17 residues. V dropped 6 bases and J dropped 7; count of bases not matched to a gene: 13.

The J gene is TRBJ2-1, the V gene TRBV5-4; maybe TRBD1 (6 bases). Deletions cut 3 bases from V and 6 bases from J, with 10 bases between. This CDR3 has 13 residues. Germline V CDR1 and CDR2: SGHNT, YYREEE (reference sequence). The CDR3 bases are TGTGCCAGCAGCTCAACGGACAGCAATGAGCAGTTCTTC. Protein sequence: CASSSTDSNEQFF. The whole variable domain, filled in from reference TRBV5-4 and TRBJ2-1, reads ETGVTQSPTHLIKTRGQQVTLRCSSQSGHNTVSWYQQALGQGPQFIFQYYREEENGRGNFPPRFSGLQFPNYSSELNVNALELDDSALYLCASSSTDSNEQFFGPGTRLTVL.

V gene TRBV19 combines with J gene TRBJ1-2, with D perhaps TRBD1 (5 bases). The germline V and J ends were trimmed by 3 bases and 2 bases, with 10 bases remaining between them. The CDR3 runs 14 residues. Germline V CDR1 and CDR2: LNHDA, SQIVND (reference sequence). CDR3 amino acids: CASSIQGRNYGYTF. CDR3 coding DNA: TGTGCCAGTAGTATTCAGGGCAGGAACTATGGCTACACCTTC.

The rearrangement uses TRBV19 and TRBJ1-3; D gene ambiguous. Germline values: CDR1 LNHDA, CDR2 SQIVND (reference sequence). The V end was cut by 7 bases, the J end by 0 bases, with 13 bases between. This CDR3 is 15 amino acids long. Written as DNA, the CDR3 is TGTGCCAGTACCTTTACACGTCACTCTGGAAACACCATATATTTT. Translating it yields CASTFTRHSGNTIYF.

The V gene is TRBV30, the J gene TRBJ2-3; maybe TRBD1 (6 bases). Germline CDR1 GTSNPN, CDR2 SVGIG (reference sequence). CDR3 length: 14 residues. Between the trimmed V and J ends, which lost 1 base and 0 bases, there was a span of 8 bases. CDR3 bases: TGTGCCTGGAGTGGGGGGCCCAGCACAGATACGCAGTATTTT. As protein: CAWSGGPSTDTQYF.

Comment on this clone: The junction does not match germline at one end; this may be a read error. This CDR3 reads CTSSGPGENYGYTF. CDR3 nucleotides: TGTACCAGCAGTGGTCCGGGGGAGAACTATGGCTACACCTTC. The gene calls are TRBV6-1 and TRBJ1-2, with D maybe TRBD1 (5 bases). This CDR3 region has 14 residues. Germline loops: CDR1 MNHNS, CDR2 SASEGT.

The chain couples TRBV5-1 to TRBJ1-1; a weak D match, TRBD1 (6 bases). Trimming stripped 0 bases from V and 5 bases from J, with 11 bases between. The CDR3 loop spans 14 amino acids. Germline V CDR1 and CDR2: SGHRS, YFSETQ. CDR3 sequence: CASSLDRVGTEAFF. In DNA form, the CDR3 reads TGCGCCAGCAGCTTGGACAGGGTGGGAACTGAAGCTTTCTTT. Full variable domain (rest looked up from reference TRBV5-1 and TRBJ1-1): KAGVTQTPRYLIKTRGQQVTLSCSPISGHRSVSWYQQTPGQGLQFLFEYFSETQRNKGNFPGRFSGRQFSNSRSEMNVSTLELGDSALYLCASSLDRVGTEAFFGQGTRLTVV.

The V gene is TRBV5-1, the J gene TRBJ2-2; D ambiguous. V lost 4 bases and J lost 4, with 8 bases in between. This CDR3 spans 13 amino acids. CDR1 and CDR2 from the germline V gene are SGHRS and YFSETQ. The CDR3 DNA reads as TGCGCCAGCAGCAAACCTAGCACCGGGGAGCTGTTTTTT. Encoded protein: CASSKPSTGELFF.

The V call is TRBV7-2, the J call TRBJ2-6, with 7 nucleotides matching TRBD1. Germline trimming cut 2 bases from V and 2 bases from J; bases unmatched to any gene: 0. Germline CDR1 is SGHTA and CDR2 is FQGNSA. This CDR3 has 15 residues. The CDR3, as DNA: TGTGCCAGCAGCTTACAGGGGGCTGGGGCCAACGTCCTGACTTTC. This sequence encodes CASSLQGAGANVLTF.

This clone was seen a handful of times. The V gene is TRBV5-1, the J gene TRBJ2-7; the match to TRBD1 covers 9 bases. The germline V gene has CDR1 SGHRS and CDR2 YFSETQ. V lost 4 bases, J lost 5 bases, and 10 bases stayed unmatched. There are 15 residues in the CDR3. The CDR3: CASSLWGQGGDEQYF. DNA of the CDR3: TGCGCCAGCAGCCTGTGGGGACAGGGTGGCGACGAGCAGTACTTC.